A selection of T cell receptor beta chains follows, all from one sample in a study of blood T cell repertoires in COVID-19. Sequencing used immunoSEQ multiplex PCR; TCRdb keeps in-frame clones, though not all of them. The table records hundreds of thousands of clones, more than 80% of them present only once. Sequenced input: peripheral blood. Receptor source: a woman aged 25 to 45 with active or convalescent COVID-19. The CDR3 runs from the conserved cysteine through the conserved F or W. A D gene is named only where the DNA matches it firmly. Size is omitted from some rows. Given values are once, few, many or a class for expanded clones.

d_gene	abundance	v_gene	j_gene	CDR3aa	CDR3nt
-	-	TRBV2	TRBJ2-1	CASMAGPPSYNEQFF	TGTGCCAGCATGGCGGGACCACCCTCCTACAATGAGCAGTTCTTC
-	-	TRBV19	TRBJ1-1	CASSRGRGGKNTEAFF	TGTGCCAGTAGTAGAGGGAGGGGGGGCAAGAACACTGAAGCTTTCTTT
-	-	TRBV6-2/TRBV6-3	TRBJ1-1	CASSYPLSGRIDTEAFF	TGTGCCAGCAGTTACCCCCTATCTGGCAGGATAGACACTGAAGCTTTCTTT
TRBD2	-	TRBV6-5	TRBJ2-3	CASSYGGGEGDTQYF	TGTGCCAGCAGTTACGGCGGGGGGGAGGGAGATACGCAGTATTTT
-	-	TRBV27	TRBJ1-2	CASSFGIANGYTF	TGTGCCAGCAGTTTTGGTATAGCGAATGGCTACACCTTC
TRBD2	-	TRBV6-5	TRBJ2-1	CASSLLAGGNNEQFF	TGTGCCAGCAGTCTACTAGCGGGGGGTAACAATGAGCAGTTCTTC
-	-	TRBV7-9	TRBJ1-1	CASSLWTEGTEAFF	TGTGCCAGCAGCTTGTGGACGGAGGGGACTGAAGCTTTCTTT
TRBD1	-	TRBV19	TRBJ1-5	CASRPTDRGFGQPQHF	TGTGCCAGTAGGCCCACCGACAGGGGGTTTGGACAGCCCCAGCATTTT
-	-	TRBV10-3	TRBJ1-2	CAISEYGDYGYTF	TGTGCCATCAGTGAGTACGGGGACTATGGCTACACCTTC
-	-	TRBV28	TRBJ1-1	CASRKAVEMNTEAFF	TGTGCCAGCCGGAAGGCGGTCGAAATGAACACTGAAGCTTTCTTT
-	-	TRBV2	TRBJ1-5	CASSELVQNQPQHF	TGTGCCAGCAGTGAATTGGTCCAGAATCAGCCCCAGCATTTT
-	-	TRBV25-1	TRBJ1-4	CASSDPVGFSGNEKLFF	TGTGCCAGCAGTGACCCCGTTGGGTTCTCGGGGAATGAAAAACTGTTTTTT
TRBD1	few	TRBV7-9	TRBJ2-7	CASSVTGTGSEQYF	TGTGCCAGCAGCGTCACCGGGACAGGGAGCGAGCAGTACTTC
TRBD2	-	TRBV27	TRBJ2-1	CASSLPGLAGNEQFF	TGTGCCAGCAGTCTCCCGGGGCTAGCGGGCAATGAGCAGTTCTTC
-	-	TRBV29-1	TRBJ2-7	CSVDWGGFGQYF	TGCAGCGTTGATTGGGGGGGCTTCGGGCAGTACTTC
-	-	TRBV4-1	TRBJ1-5	CASRGLGFFEPQHF	TGCGCCAGCCGGGGGTTAGGCTTCTTTGAACCCCAGCATTTT
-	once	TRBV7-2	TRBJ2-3	CASSLRVVASDTQYF	TGTGCCAGCAGCCTGCGAGTGGTTGCGTCGGATACGCAGTATTTT
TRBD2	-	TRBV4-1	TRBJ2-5	CASSLGTSGKETQYF	TGCGCCAGCAGCCTCGGGACTAGCGGGAAGGAGACCCAGTACTTC
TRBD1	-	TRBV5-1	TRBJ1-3	CASSLPRTGKRGNTIYF	TGCGCCAGCAGCTTGCCTAGGACAGGGAAGCGTGGAAACACCATATATTTT
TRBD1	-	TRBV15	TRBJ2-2	CATSREYRIGQGDTGELFF	TGTGCCACCAGCAGAGAGTACAGGATAGGACAGGGAGACACCGGGGAGCTGTTTTTT
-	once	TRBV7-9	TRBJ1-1	CASRQFNTEAFF	TGTGCCAGCCGACAGTTCAACACTGAAGCTTTCTTT
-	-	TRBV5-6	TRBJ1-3	CASSKPGGGIYF	TGTGCCAGCAGCAAGCCTGGTGGTGGCATATATTTT
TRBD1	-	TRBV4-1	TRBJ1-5	CASSRGQGLYGQPQHF	TGCGCCAGCAGCCGTGGACAGGGGTTGTATGGTCAGCCCCAGCATTTT
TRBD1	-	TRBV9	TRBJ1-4	CASSVVLPGQVTNEKLFF	TGTGCCAGCAGCGTAGTTTTGCCGGGACAGGTTACTAATGAAAAACTGTTTTTT
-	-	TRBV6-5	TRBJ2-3	CASNLGLNTQYF	TGTGCCAGCAACCTTGGGCTGAATACGCAGTATTTT
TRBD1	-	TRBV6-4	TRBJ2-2	CASSRQGNTGELFF	TGTGCCAGCAGCCGACAGGGGAACACCGGGGAGCTGTTTTTT
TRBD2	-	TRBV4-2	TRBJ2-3	CASSQEFRTSGDTQYF	TGTGCCAGCAGCCAAGAATTCAGGACTAGTGGGGATACGCAGTATTTT
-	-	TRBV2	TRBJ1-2	CASSPGDNYGYTF	TGTGCCAGCAGCCCCGGGGATAACTATGGCTACACCTTC
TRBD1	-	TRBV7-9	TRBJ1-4	CASSWTGTVNEKLFF	TGTGCCAGCAGCTGGACCGGGACAGTTAATGAAAAACTGTTTTTT
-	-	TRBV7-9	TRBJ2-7	CASSPAGGISYEQYF	TGTGCCAGCAGCCCCGCAGGTGGCATATCCTACGAGCAGTACTTC
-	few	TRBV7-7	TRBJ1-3	CASSLGHLSGNTIYF	TGTGCCAGCAGCTTAGGACACCTCTCTGGAAACACCATATATTTT
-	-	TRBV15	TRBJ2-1	CATSRRTEGEQFF	TGTGCCACCAGCAGGCGGACGGAGGGTGAGCAGTTCTTC
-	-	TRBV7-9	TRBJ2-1	CASSLATVGIGDEQFF	TGTGCCAGCAGCTTAGCCACAGTCGGGATTGGGGATGAGCAGTTCTTC
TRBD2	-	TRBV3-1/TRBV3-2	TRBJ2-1	CASSQVGTSGRWGNEQFF	TGTGCCAGCAGCCAAGTGGGGACTAGCGGGAGGTGGGGGAATGAGCAGTTCTTC
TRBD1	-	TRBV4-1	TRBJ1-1	CASSQEGGLRTEAFF	TGCGCCAGCAGCCAAGAAGGGGGCCTGAGGACTGAAGCTTTCTTT
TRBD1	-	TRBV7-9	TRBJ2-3	CASSSGTGMSTDTQYF	TGTGCCAGCAGCTCCGGGACAGGGATGAGCACAGATACGCAGTATTTT
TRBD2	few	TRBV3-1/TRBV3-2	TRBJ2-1	CASRPSGGARYEQFF	TGTGCCAGCAGACCGAGCGGGGGGGCCCGGTATGAGCAGTTCTTC
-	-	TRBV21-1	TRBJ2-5	CASSDPRAPGAQYF	TGTGCCAGCAGCGACCCCCGGGCCCCGGGAGCCCAGTACTTC
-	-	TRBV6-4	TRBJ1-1	CASSAAGGTEAFF	TGTGCCAGCAGTGCGGCCGGGGGCACTGAAGCTTTCTTT
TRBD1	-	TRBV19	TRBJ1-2	CATQGTGKIYGYTF	TGTGCCACACAGGGGACAGGAAAGATCTATGGCTACACCTTC
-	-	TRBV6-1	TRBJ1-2	CASSERNYGYTF	TGTGCCAGCAGTGAACGTAACTATGGCTACACCTTC
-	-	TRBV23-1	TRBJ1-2	CASGHPGVYGYTF	TGCGCCAGCGGCCATCCGGGGGTATATGGCTACACCTTC
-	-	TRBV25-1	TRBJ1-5	CASSEEGSSNQPQHF	TGTGCCAGCAGTGAAGAAGGGAGTAGCAATCAGCCCCAGCATTTT
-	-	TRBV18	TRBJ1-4	CASSPVLGSDEKLFF	TGTGCCAGCTCACCCGTACTTGGGAGTGATGAAAAACTGTTTTTT
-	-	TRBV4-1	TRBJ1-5	CASSQAVTNQPQHF	TGCGCCAGCAGCCAGGCTGTAACCAATCAGCCCCAGCATTTT
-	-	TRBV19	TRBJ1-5	CASSLSSSPQPQHF	TGTGCCAGTAGTTTATCCTCCTCCCCTCAGCCCCAGCATTTT
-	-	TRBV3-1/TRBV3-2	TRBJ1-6	CASSQVQGGNSPLHF	TGTGCCAGCAGCCAAGTTCAGGGCGGAAATTCACCCCTCCACTTT
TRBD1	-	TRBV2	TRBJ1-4	CASSEMGQSNEKLFF	TGTGCCAGCAGTGAAATGGGACAGAGTAATGAAAAACTGTTTTTT
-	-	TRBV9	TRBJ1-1	CASSLDNLNTEAFF	TGTGCCAGCAGCCTTGACAATCTGAACACTGAAGCTTTCTTT
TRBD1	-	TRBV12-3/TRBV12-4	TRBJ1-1	CASSFAGGTEAFF	TGTGCCAGCAGTTTTGCAGGGGGCACTGAAGCTTTCTTT
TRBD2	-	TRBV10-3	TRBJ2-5	CAISETSGQETQYF	TGTGCCATCAGTGAGACTAGCGGCCAAGAGACCCAGTACTTC